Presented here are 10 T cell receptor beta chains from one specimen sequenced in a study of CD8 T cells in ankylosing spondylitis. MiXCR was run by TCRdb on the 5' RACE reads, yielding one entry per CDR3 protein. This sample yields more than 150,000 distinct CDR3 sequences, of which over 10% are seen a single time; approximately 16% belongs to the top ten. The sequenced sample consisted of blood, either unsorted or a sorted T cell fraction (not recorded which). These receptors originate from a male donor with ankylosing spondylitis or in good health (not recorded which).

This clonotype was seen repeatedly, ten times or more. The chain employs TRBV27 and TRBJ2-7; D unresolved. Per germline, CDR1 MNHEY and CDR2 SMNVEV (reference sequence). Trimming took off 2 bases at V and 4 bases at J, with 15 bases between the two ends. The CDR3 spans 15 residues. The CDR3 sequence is CASSLAPGGMYEQYF. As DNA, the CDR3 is TGTGCCAGCAGTTTAGCCCCAGGTGGAATGTACGAGCAGTACTTC.

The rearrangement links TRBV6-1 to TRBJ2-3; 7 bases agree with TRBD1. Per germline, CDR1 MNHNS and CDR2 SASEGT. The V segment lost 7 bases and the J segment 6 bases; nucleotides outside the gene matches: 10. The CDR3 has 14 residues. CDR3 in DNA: TGTGCCAGCAATCGGGACAGAGGGTCTGATACGCAGTATTTT. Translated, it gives CASNRDRGSDTQYF.

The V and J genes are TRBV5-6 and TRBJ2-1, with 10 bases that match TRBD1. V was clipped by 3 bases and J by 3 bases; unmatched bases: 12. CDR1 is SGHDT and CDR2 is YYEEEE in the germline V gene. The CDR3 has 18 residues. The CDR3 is CASSSPPTGGPNYNEQFF. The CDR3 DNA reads TGTGCCAGCAGCTCTCCCCCGACAGGGGGCCCTAACTACAATGAGCAGTTCTTC.

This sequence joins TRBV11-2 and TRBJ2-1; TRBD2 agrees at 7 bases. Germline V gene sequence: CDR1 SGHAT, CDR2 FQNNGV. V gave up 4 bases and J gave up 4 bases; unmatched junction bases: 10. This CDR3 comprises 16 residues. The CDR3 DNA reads TGTGCCAGCAGCTCGCGGACTAGGGAGACTTACAATGAGCAGTTCTTC. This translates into CASSSRTRETYNEQFF.

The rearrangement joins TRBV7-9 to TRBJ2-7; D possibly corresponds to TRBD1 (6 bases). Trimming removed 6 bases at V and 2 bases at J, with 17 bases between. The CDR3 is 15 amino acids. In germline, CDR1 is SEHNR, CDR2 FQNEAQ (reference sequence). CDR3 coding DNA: TGTGCCAGCAGTCCAACAGGGAAAACTCCCTACGAGCAGTACTTC. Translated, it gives CASSPTGKTPYEQYF.

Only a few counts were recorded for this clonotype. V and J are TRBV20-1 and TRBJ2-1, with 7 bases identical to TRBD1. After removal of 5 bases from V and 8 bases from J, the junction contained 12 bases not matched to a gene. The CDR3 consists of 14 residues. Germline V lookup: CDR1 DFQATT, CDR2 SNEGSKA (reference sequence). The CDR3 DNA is TGCAGTGCTCCTACAGGGGCGGATCCGTATGAGCAGTTCTTC. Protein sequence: CSAPTGADPYEQFF.

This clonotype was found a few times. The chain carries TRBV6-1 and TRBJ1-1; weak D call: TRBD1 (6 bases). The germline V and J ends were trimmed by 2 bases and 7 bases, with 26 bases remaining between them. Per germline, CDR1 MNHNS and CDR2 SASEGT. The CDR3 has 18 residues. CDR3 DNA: TGTGCCAGCAGTGAAACACGTGTGTGGGAACAGGGCCGATTTGAAGCTTTCTTT. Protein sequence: CASSETRVWEQGRFEAFF.

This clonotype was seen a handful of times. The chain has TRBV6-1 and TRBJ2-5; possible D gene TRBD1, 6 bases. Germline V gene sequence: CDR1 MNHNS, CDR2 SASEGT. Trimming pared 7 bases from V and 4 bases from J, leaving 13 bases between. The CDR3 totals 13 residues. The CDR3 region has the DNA TGTGCCAGCACCCCCATAGGGGGAGAGACCCAGTACTTC. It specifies CASTPIGGETQYF.

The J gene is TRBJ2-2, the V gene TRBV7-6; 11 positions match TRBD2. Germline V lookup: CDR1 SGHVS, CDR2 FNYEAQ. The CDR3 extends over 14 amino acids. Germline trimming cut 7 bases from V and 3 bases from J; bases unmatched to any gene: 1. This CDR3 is CASTGLADTGELFF. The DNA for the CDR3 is TGTGCCAGCACGGGACTAGCGGACACCGGGGAGCTGTTTTTT.

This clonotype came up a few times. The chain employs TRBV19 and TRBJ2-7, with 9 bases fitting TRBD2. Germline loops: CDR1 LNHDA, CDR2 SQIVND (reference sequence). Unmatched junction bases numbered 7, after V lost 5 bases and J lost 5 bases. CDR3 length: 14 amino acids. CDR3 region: CASSSVAGEHEQYF. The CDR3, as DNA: TGTGCCAGTAGTTCCGTAGCGGGAGAACACGAGCAGTACTTC.